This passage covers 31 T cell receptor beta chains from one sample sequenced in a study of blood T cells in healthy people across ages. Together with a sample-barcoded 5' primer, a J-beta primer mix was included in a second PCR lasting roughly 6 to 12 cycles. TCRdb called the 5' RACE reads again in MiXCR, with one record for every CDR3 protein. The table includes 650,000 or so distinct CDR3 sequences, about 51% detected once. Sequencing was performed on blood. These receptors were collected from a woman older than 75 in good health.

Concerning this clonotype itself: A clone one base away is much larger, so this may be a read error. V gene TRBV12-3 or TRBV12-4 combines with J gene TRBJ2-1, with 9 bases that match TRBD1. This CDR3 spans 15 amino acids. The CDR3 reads CTSSSRTGAYNEQFF. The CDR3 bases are TGTACCAGCAGTTCCCGGACAGGGGCCTACAATGAGCAGTTCTTC.

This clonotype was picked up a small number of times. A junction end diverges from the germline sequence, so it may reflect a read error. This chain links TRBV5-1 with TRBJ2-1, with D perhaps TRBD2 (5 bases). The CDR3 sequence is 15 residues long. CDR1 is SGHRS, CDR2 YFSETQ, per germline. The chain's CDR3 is CANSLWGVVGNEQFF. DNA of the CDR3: TGCGCCAACAGCTTGTGGGGAGTTGTTGGCAATGAGCAGTTCTTC.

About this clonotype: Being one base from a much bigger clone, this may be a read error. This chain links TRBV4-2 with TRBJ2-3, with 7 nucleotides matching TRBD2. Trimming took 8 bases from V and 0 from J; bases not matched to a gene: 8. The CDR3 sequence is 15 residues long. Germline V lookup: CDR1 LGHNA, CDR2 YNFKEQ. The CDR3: CASGLLAESTDTQYF. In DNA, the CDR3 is TGTGCCAGCGGACTTCTAGCGGAGAGCACAGATACGCAGTATTTT.

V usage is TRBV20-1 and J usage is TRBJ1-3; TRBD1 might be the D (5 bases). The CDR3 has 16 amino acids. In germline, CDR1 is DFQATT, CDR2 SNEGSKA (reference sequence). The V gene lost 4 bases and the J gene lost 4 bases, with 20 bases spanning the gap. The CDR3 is CSAIPWGTNKGNTIYF. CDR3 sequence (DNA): TGCAGTGCTATCCCCTGGGGGACGAACAAGGGAAACACCATATATTTT.

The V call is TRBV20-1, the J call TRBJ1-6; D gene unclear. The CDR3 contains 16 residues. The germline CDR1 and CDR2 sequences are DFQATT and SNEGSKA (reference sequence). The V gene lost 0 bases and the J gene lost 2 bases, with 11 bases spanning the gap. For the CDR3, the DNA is TGCAGTGCTAGAGATCCCTTTAGGACCTATAATTCACCCCTCCACTTT. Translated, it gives CSARDPFRTYNSPLHF.

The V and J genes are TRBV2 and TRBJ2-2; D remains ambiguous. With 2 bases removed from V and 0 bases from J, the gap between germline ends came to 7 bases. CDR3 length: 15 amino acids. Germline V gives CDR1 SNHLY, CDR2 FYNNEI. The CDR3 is CASSELGANTGELFF. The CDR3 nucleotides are TGTGCCAGCAGTGAATTGGGCGCGAACACCGGGGAGCTGTTTTTT.

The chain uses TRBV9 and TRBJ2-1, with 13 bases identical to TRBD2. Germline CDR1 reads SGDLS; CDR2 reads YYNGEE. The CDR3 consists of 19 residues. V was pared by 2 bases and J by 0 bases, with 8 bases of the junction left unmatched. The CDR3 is CASSVAGTSGAFSYNEQFF. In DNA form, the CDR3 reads TGTGCCAGCAGCGTCGCCGGGACTAGCGGGGCCTTCTCCTACAATGAGCAGTTCTTC.

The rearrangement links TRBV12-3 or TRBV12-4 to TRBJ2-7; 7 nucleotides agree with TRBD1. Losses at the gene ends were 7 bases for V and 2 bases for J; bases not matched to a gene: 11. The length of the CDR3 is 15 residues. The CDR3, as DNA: TGTGCCAGCATACTAACGGGACAGCCTCCCTACGAGCAGTACTTC. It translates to CASILTGQPPYEQYF.

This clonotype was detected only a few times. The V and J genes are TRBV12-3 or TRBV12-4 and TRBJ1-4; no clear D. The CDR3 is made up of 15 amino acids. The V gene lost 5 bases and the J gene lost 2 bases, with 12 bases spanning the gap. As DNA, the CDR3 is TGTGCCAGCAGTCCTGACGGGTCGACTAATGAAAAACTGTTTTTT. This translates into CASSPDGSTNEKLFF.

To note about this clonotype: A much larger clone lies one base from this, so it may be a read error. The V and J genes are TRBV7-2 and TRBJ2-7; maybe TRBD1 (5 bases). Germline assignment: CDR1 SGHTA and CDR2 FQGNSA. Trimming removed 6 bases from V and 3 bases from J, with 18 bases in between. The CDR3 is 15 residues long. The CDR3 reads CASRLSTGTYYEQYF. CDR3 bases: TGTGCCAGCAGGCTAAGCACAGGTACCTACTACGAGCAGTACTTC.

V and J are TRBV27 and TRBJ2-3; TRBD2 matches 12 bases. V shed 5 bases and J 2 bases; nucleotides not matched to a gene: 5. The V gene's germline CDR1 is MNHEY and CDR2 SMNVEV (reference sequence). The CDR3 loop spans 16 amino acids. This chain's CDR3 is CASSTRTSGDTDTQYF. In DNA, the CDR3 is TGTGCCAGCAGTACCCGGACTAGCGGGGACACAGATACGCAGTATTTT.

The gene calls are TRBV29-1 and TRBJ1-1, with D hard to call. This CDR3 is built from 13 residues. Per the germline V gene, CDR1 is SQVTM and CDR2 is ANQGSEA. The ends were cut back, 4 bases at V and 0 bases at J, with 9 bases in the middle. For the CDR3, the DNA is TGCAGCGTTGTTCTCCGGCTGAACACTGAAGCTTTCTTT. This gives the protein CSVVLRLNTEAFF.

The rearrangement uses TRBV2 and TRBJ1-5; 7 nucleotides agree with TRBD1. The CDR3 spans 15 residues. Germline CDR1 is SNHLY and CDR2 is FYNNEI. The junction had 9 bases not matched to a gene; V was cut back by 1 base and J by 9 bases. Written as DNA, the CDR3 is TGTGCCAGCAGTGAAGAAGGGCAGGGGGGTCGGCCCCAGCATTTT. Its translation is CASSEEGQGGRPQHF.

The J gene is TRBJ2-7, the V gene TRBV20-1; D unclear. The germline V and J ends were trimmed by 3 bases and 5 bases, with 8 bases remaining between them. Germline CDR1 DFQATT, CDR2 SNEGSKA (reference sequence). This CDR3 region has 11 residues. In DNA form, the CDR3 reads TGCAGTGCTAGGCCCCACCACGAGCAGTACTTC. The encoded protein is CSARPHHEQYF.

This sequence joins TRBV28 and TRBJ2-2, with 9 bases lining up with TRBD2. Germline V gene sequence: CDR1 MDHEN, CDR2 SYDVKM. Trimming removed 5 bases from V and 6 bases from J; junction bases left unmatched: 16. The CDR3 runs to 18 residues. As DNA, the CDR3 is TGTGCCAGCAGTGCCTGGGGGACCGGGACTAGCCTTTCCGGGGAGCTGTTTTTT. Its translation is CASSAWGTGTSLSGELFF.

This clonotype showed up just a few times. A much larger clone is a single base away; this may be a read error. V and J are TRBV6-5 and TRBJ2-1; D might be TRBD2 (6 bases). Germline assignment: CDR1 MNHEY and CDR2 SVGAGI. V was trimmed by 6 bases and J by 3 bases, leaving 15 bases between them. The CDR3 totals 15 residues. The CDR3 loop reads CASSQAGPGYNEQFF. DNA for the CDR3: TGTGCCAGCAGCCAAGCGGGTCCAGGCTACAATGAGCAGTTCTTC.

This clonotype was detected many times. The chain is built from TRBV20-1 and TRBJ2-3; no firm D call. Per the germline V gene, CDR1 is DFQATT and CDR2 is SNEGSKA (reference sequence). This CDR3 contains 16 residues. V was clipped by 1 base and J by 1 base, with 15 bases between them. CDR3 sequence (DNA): TGCAGTGCTAGAGCCCAGCATAGGTCTCGCACAGATACGCAGTATTTT. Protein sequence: CSARAQHRSRTDTQYF.

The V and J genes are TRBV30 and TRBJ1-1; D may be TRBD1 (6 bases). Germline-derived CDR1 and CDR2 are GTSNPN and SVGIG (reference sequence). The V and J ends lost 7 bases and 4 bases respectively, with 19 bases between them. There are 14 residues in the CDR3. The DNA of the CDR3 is TGTGCCTTCTCGCTTGGGGGCCGGATCACTGAAGCTTTCTTT. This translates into CAFSLGGRITEAFF.

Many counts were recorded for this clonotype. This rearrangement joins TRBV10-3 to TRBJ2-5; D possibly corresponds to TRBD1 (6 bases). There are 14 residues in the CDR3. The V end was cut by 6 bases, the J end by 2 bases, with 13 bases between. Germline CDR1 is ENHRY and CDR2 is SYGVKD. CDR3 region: CAISQDSLQETQYF. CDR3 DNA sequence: TGTGCCATCAGCCAGGACAGTCTACAAGAGACCCAGTACTTC.

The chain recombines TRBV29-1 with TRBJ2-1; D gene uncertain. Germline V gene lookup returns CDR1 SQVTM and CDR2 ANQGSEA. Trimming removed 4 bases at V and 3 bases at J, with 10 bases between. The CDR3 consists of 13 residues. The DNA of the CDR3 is TGCAGCGTTGCGGACCGAATCTACAATGAGCAGTTCTTC. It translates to CSVADRIYNEQFF.

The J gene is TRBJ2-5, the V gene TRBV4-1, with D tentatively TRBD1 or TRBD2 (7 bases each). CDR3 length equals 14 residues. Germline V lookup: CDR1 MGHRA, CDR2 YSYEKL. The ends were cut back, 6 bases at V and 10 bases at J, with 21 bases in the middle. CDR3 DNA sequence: TGCGCCAGCAGTCTGACAGGGAGGGGAGAGGACCAGTACTTC. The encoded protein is CASSLTGRGEDQYF.

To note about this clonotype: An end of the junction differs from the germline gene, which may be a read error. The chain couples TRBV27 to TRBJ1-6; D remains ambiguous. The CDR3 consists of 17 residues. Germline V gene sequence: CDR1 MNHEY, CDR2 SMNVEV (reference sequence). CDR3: CAGSLSRQARPNSPLHF. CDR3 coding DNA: TGTGCCGGCAGTTTATCGAGGCAGGCGAGACCTAATTCACCCCTCCACTTT.

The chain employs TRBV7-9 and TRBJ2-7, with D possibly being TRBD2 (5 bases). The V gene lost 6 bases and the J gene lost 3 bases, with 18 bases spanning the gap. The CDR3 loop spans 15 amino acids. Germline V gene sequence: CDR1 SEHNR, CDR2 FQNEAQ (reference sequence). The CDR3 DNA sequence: TGTGCCAGCAGTCCCTCGGCGGGTGAGTTCTACGAGCAGTACTTC. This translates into CASSPSAGEFYEQYF.

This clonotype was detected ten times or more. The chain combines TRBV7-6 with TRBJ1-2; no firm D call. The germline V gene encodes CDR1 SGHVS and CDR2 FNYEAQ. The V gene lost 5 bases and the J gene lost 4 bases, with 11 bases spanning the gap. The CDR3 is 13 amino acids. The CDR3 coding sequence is TGTGCCAGCAGCCCCACCGAGGCCTATGGCTACACCTTC. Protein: CASSPTEAYGYTF.

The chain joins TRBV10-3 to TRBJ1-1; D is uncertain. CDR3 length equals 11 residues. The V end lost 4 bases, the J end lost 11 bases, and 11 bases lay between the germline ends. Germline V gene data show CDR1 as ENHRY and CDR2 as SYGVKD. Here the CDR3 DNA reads TGTGCCATCAGTGGGCCGTTAGTGGCTTTCTTT. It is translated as CAISGPLVAFF.

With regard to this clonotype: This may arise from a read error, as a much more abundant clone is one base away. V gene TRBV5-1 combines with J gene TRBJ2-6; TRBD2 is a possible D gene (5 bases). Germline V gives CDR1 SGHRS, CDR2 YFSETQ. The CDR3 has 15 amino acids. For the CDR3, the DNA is TGCGCCAGCAGCTTGTTGGAGGCTGGGACCAACGTCCTGACTTTC. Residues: CASSLLEAGTNVLTF.

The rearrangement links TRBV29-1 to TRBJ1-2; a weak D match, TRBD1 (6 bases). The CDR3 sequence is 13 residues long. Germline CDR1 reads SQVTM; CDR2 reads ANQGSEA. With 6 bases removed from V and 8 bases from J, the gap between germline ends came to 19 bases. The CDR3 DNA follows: TGCAGCGTGCCTGTGGCAGGGGCCGGCGGCTACACCTTC. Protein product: CSVPVAGAGGYTF.

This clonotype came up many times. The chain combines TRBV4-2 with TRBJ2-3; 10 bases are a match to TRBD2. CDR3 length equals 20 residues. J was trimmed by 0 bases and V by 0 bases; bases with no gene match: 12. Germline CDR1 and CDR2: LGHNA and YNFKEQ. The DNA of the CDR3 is TGTGCCAGCAGCCAAGAACCGGCTAGCGGGGGACGAGGTAGCACAGATACGCAGTATTTT. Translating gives CASSQEPASGGRGSTDTQYF.

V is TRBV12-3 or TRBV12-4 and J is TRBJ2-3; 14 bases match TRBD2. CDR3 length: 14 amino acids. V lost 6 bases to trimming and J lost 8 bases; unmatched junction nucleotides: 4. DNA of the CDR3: TGTGCCAGCAGGGTGACTAGCGGGGGGGTTACGCAGTATTTT. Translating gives CASRVTSGGVTQYF.

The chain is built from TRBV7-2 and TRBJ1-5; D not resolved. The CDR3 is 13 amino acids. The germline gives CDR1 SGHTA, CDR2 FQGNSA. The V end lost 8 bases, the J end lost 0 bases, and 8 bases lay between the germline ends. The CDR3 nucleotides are TGTGCCAGCGGATTTTATAGCAATCAGCCCCAGCATTTT. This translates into CASGFYSNQPQHF. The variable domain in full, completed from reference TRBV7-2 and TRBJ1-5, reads GAGVSQSPSNKVTEKGKDVELRCDPISGHTALYWYRQSLGQGLEFLIYFQGNSAPDKSGLPSDRFSAERTGGSVSTLTIQRTQQEDSAVYLCASGFYSNQPQHFGDGTRLSIL.

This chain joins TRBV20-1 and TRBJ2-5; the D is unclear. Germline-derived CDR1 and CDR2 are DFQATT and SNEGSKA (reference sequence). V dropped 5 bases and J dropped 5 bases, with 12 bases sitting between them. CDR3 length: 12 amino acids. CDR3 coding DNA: TGCAGTGCTCCACAAGGGATTGAGACCCAGTACTTC. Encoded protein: CSAPQGIETQYF.